Here is one T cell receptor beta chain with its context. At one end the junction does not follow the germline gene, possibly because of a read error. This sample was included in a study of blood T cell repertoires in COVID-19. Study-level background: COVID-19 samples from acute and convalescent phases originated in the United States, Italy and Spain.

The CDR3 loop spans 18 amino acids. Germline V gene sequence: CDR1 MNHEY, CDR2 SMNVEV (reference sequence). In the original analysis: Reference gene primer amplification gave nucleated cell count estimates. Assay: immunoSEQ multiplex PCR; the TCRdb copy retains only in-frame clones and omits some. The V and J calls and clone size are taken from that table; D and trimming were inferred from the DNA. The sample holds roughly 170,000 clones, approximately 82% seen once. The clonotype comes from a man between 60 and 75 years old who had recovered from COVID-19. The sequenced sample consisted of PBMCs or T cells enriched from blood (not recorded which). The J gene is TRBJ2-3, the V gene TRBV27; TRBD2 is a possible D gene (7 bases). The DNA for the CDR3 is TGTGCCAGCAGCGACGTTTCTGGGACACTAAGCGGGATTGGGCGGACTGAGTTT. Residues: CASSDVSGTLSGIGRTEF.